This T cell receptor (beta chain) emerged from a study of cytomegalovirus exposure and HLA in healthy donors. Across the whole study: Genetic ancestry analysis placed 75% to 85% of the 398 donors that were genotyped in the Caucasian-associated cluster. Points from the study as a whole: The study recorded 150 to 200 TCR beta chains that were cytomegalovirus-associated. Roughly even sequencing depth across donors was the assumption behind the presence/absence analyses. Per a later analysis, 15,000 to 20,000 TCR beta sequences showed association with HLA alleles at 0.05 false discovery rate.

Worth noting for this clone: What it binds is unknown.

The PCR used 60 Vbeta and 13 Jbeta primers. Clones were read by immunoSEQ multiplex PCR, and TCRdb kept only the in-frame ones, dropping some. Altogether some 150,000 clones are present, roughly 78% being singletons, with the ten largest covering around 6.6%. This sequence was found in a man between 45 and 60 years old in good health and CMV-seropositive. Sequenced input: PBMCs.

In DNA form, the CDR3 reads TGTGCCATCAGTGACCCGAAGGACAGGGGAAACTATGGCTACACCTTC. Protein sequence: CAISDPKDRGNYGYTF. The chain links TRBV10-3 to TRBJ1-2; 9 bases match TRBD1. CDR3 length: 16 residues. Trimming removed 3 bases from V and 2 bases from J; junction bases left unmatched: 7. Germline CDR1 is ENHRY and CDR2 is SYGVKD.